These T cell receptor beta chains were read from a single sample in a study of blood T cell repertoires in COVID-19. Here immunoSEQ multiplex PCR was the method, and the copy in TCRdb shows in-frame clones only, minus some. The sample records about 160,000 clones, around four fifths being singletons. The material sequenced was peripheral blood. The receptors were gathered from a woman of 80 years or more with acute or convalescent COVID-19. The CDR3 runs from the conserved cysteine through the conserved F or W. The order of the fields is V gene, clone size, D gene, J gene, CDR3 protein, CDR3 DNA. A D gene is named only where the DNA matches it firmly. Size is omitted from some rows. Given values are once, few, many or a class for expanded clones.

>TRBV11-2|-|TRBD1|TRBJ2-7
CASSATGVGGYEQYF
TGTGCCAGCAGCGCCACAGGGGTAGGGGGATACGAGCAGTACTTC
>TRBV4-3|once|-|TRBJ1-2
CASSQETGSFYGYTF
TGCGCCAGCAGCCAAGAAACAGGGTCCTTCTATGGCTACACCTTC
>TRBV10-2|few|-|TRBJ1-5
CASSEPLGPQHF
TGCGCCAGCAGTGAGCCCCTCGGGCCCCAGCATTTT
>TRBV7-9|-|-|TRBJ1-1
CASSPPGGGRDTEAFF
TGTGCCAGCAGCCCCCCAGGCGGAGGGAGGGACACTGAAGCTTTCTTT
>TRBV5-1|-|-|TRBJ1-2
CASSLNAGTNYGYTF
TGCGCCAGCAGCTTGAACGCGGGAACTAACTATGGCTACACCTTC
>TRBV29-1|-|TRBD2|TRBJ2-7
CSVVLLAGSGSYEQYF
TGCAGCGTTGTATTACTAGCGGGATCGGGGTCCTACGAGCAGTACTTC
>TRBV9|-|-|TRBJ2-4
CASSVGRGNIQYF
TGTGCCAGCAGCGTAGGCAGGGGAAACATTCAGTACTTC
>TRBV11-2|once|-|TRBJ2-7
CASSFPTAYEQYF
TGTGCCAGCAGCTTCCCTACTGCCTACGAGCAGTACTTC
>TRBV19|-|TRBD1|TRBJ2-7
CASRETGTGSSYEQYF
TGTGCCAGTAGAGAAACCGGGACAGGGAGCTCCTACGAGCAGTACTTC
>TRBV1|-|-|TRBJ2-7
CTSSQDRSVGEQYF
TGCACCAGCAGCCAAGATCGAAGCGTCGGCGAGCAGTACTTC
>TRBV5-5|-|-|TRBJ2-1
CASSLVQQASYNEQFF
TGTGCCAGCAGCTTGGTACAGCAGGCCTCCTACAATGAGCAGTTCTTC
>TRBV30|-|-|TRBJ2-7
CAWSRQELREQYF
TGTGCCTGGAGTCGACAGGAGTTGAGGGAGCAGTACTTC
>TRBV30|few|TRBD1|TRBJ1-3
CAWSPGQTGNTIYF
TGTGCCTGGAGTCCGGGACAGACTGGAAACACCATATATTTT
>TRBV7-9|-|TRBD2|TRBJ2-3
CASSLRAGGRTDTQYF
TGTGCCAGCAGCTTAAGGGCGGGAGGGCGCACAGATACGCAGTATTTT
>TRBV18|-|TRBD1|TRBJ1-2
CASSLSGQGARGYTF
TGTGCCAGCTCCTTATCAGGACAGGGGGCGAGAGGCTACACCTTC
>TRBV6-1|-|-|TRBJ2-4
CASSEALAGLAKNIQYF
TGTGCCAGCAGTGAAGCGCTGGCAGGACTAGCCAAAAACATTCAGTACTTC
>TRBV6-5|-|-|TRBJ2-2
CASSYSIAAASELFF
TGTGCCAGCAGTTACTCGATCGCGGCGGCCAGCGAGCTGTTTTTT
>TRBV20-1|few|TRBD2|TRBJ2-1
CSASPAGGSNEQFF
TGCAGTGCTAGTCCAGCGGGAGGGTCAAATGAGCAGTTCTTC
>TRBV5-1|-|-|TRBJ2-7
CASSLGGGSTNEQYF
TGCGCCAGCAGCTTGGGCGGAGGGAGCACCAACGAGCAGTACTTC
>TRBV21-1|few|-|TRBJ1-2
CASSNRGRSYTF
TGTGCCAGCAGCAACAGGGGAAGGAGCTACACCTTC
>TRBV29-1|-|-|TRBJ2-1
CSVGGDYPTYLSYNEQFF
TGCAGCGTTGGGGGTGACTATCCGACTTATCTCTCCTACAATGAGCAGTTCTTC
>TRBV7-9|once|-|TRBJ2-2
CASSFQGAGELFF
TGTGCCAGCAGCTTCCAAGGAGCCGGGGAGCTGTTTTTT
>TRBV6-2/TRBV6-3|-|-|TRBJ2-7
CASSYSTKSTDEQYF
TGTGCCAGCAGTTACTCGACAAAGTCCACAGACGAGCAGTACTTC
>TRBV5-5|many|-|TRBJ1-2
CASSLGSYGYTF
TGTGCCAGCAGCTTGGGCAGCTATGGCTACACCTTC
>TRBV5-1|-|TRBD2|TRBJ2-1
CASSFLTSGTGNEQFF
TGCGCCAGCAGCTTTTTGACTAGCGGGACGGGAAATGAGCAGTTCTTC
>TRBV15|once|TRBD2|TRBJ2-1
CATTKGLADHNEQFF
TGTGCCACGACCAAGGGACTAGCGGACCACAATGAGCAGTTCTTC
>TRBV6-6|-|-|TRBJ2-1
CASWGGSYNEQFF
TGTGCCAGCTGGGGAGGCTCCTACAATGAGCAGTTCTTC
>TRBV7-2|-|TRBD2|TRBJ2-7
CASRFDSGRGYEQYF
TGTGCCAGCCGATTCGATAGCGGGAGGGGATACGAGCAGTACTTC
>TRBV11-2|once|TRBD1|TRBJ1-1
CASSSSFRGVRGTEAFF
TGTGCCAGCAGCTCCTCGTTCAGGGGGGTTCGAGGAACTGAAGCTTTCTTT
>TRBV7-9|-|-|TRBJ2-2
CASRPQGTGELFF
TGTGCCAGCAGGCCCCAGGGGACCGGGGAGCTGTTTTTT
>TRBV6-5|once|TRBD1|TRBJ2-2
CASRDTGGSGELFF
TGTGCCAGCAGAGATACAGGGGGCTCCGGGGAGCTGTTTTTT
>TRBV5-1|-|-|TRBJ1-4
CASSLAIGGTNEKLFF
TGCGCCAGCAGCTTGGCCATCGGGGGGACTAATGAAAAACTGTTTTTT
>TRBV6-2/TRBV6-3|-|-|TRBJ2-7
CASSYSEAVREKPTYEQYF
TGTGCCAGCAGTTACTCCGAGGCCGTCAGGGAAAAACCTACCTACGAGCAGTACTTC
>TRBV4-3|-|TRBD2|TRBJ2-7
CASSQASGTSGRAGGQYF
TGCGCCAGCAGCCAAGCCTCCGGGACTAGCGGGAGGGCCGGGGGGCAGTACTTC
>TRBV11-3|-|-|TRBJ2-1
CASSLLSSARNEQFF
TGTGCCAGCAGCTTATTGTCGAGCGCGCGGAATGAGCAGTTCTTC
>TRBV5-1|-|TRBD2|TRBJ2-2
CASSQDSGRASGELFF
TGCGCCAGCAGCCAAGATAGCGGGAGGGCCAGCGGGGAGCTGTTTTTT
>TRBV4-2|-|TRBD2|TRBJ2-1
CASSQASGRTSYNEQFF
TGTGCCAGCAGCCAAGCCAGCGGGAGGACCTCCTACAATGAGCAGTTCTTC
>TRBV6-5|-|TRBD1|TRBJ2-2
CASSRRTGNTGELFF
TGTGCCAGCAGTCGACGGACAGGGAACACCGGGGAGCTGTTTTTT
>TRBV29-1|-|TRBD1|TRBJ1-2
CSVAGQASYGYTF
TGCAGCGTTGCAGGACAGGCCTCGTATGGCTACACCTTC
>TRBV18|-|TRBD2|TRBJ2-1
CASSPPEGGPYNEQFF
TGTGCCAGCTCACCACCCGAGGGAGGGCCCTACAATGAGCAGTTCTTC
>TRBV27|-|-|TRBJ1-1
CASSLNVGALGAFF
TGTGCCAGCAGTCTCAATGTGGGCGCCCTGGGAGCTTTCTTT
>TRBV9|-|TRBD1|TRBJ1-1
CASSDRTGAPDTEAFF
TGTGCCAGCAGCGATAGAACAGGGGCCCCTGACACTGAAGCTTTCTTT
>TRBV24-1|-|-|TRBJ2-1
CATSDPGSSYNEQFF
TGTGCCACCAGTGATCCCGGGAGTTCCTACAATGAGCAGTTCTTC
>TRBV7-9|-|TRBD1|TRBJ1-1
CASSMTPGQGSTEAFF
TGTGCCAGCAGCATGACTCCGGGACAGGGGAGTACTGAAGCTTTCTTT